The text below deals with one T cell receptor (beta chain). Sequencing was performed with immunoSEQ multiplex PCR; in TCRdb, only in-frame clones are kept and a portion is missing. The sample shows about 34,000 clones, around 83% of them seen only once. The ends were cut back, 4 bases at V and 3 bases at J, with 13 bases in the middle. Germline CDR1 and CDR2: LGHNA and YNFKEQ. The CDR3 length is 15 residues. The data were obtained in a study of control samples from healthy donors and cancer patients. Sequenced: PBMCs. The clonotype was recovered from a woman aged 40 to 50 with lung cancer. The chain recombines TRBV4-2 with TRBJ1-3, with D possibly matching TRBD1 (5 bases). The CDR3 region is CASSPGRLDGNTIYF. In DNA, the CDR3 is TGTGCCAGCAGCCCAGGGAGGCTGGATGGAAACACCATATATTTT.